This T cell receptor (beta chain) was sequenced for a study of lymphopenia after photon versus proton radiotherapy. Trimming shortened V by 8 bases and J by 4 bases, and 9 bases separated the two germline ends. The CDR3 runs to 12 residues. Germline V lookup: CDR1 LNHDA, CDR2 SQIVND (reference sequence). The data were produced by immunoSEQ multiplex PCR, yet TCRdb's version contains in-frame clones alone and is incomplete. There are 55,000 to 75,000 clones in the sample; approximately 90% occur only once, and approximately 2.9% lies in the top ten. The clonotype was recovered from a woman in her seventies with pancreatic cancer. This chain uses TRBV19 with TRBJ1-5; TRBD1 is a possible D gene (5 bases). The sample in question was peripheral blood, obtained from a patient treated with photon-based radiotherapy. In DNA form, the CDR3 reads TGTGCCAGTCAGACAGAGAATCAGCCCCAGCATTTT. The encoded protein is CASQTENQPQHF.